This section outlines one TCR beta chain sequence together with its context. This sample was taken from a study of blood T cell repertoires in COVID-19. Overall study context: Nucleic acid was either cDNA or gDNA, and it came from T cells, B-cell-depleted T cells, or PBMCs.

Method: immunoSEQ multiplex PCR; TCRdb's copy keeps in-frame clones and lacks some. The data show a few hundred thousand clones, 65% to 90% seen once. CDR3 length: 16 residues. CDR1 SGHDN and CDR2 FVKESK come from the germline V gene. The germline V and J ends were trimmed by 4 bases and 8 bases, with 23 bases remaining between them. Sequencing input: PBMCs or T cells enriched from blood (not recorded which). The clonotype originates from a woman aged 40 to 50 with acute COVID-19. The gene calls are TRBV14 and TRBJ1-2, with D possibly matching TRBD1 (6 bases). The CDR3: CASSPLRQGFLSGYTF. In DNA, the CDR3 is TGTGCCAGCAGCCCCTTGCGCCAGGGGTTTCTCTCGGGCTACACCTTC.